These T cell receptor beta chains were read from a single sample in a study of type 1 regulatory T cells. Antigens of these TCRs are unknown. Each CDR3 protein is one row after TCRdb ran MiXCR on the reads. Of about 65,000 distinct CDR3 sequences listed, approximately 50% are singletons. The specimen sequenced was cultured non-Tr1 T cells, either the whole culture or a sorted T cell fraction (not recorded which). The receptors were gathered from a human donor in good health. Both conserved end residues are part of each CDR3. Each record gives: V gene, D gene, clone size, J gene, CDR3 DNA, CDR3 protein. The D gene is left open where the match is weak. Rows may omit the clone size; those that give it use once, few, many or a size class.

TRBV3-1	NA	once	TRBJ1-1	TGTGCCAGCAGCCATACGGGTGTGCCTGAAGCTTTCTTT	CASSHTGVPEAFF
TRBV6-2/TRBV6-3	TRBD1	NA	TRBJ1-1	TGTGCCAGCAGTTACGGTGGGACAGGGGCCAAGAACACTGAAGCTTTCTTT	CASSYGGTGAKNTEAFF
TRBV20-1	NA	NA	TRBJ2-1	TGCAGTGCTAGAGTTAGCGGACGGACCCTCATCGGGAATGAGCAGTTCTTC	CSARVSGRTLIGNEQFF
TRBV5-4	TRBD2	once	TRBJ2-7	TGTGCCAGCAGCTCGGGACTAGCGGGGGAAGAGCAGTACTTC	CASSSGLAGEEQYF
TRBV12-3/TRBV12-4	NA	many	TRBJ1-3	TGTGCCAGCAGTTTTGCCGGCGGAAACACCATATATTTT	CASSFAGGNTIYF
TRBV7-2	TRBD1	NA	TRBJ2-5	TGTGCCAGCAGCCCAGACAGGGGGCGTGGGATCCAGTACTTC	CASSPDRGRGIQYF
TRBV5-5	NA	few	TRBJ2-5	TGTGCCAGCAGCTTGCGTTCACAGAACCAAGAGACCCAGTACTTC	CASSLRSQNQETQYF
TRBV5-4	NA	NA	TRBJ2-4	TGTGCCAGCAGCTTGGAAGGAGGCGGGGGCATCCAGTACTTC	CASSLEGGGGIQYF
TRBV29-1	TRBD1	NA	TRBJ1-2	TGCAGCGCAGCACAGGGGGTGCCTTATGGCTACACCTTC	CSAAQGVPYGYTF
TRBV20-1	NA	NA	TRBJ2-1	TGCAGTGCCGACCAAGGAGGACGGAGCTCCTACAATGAGCAGTTCTTC	CSADQGGRSSYNEQFF
TRBV5-4	NA	NA	TRBJ2-1	TGTGCCAGCAGCTCCCCAAGCTACAATGAGCAGTTCTTC	CASSSPSYNEQFF
TRBV5-4	NA	NA	TRBJ2-3	TGTGCCAGCAGCTTGGTTCGGGGGGCCGTCTCAGATACGCAGTATTTT	CASSLVRGAVSDTQYF
TRBV5-1	NA	NA	TRBJ1-3	TGCGCCAGCAGCTTAAGACAGGCAAACTCTGGAAACACCATATATTTT	CASSLRQANSGNTIYF
TRBV12-3/TRBV12-4	NA	few	TRBJ1-6	TGTGCCAGCAGTTTAATGGGACTGGGCTCACCCCTCCACTTT	CASSLMGLGSPLHF
TRBV7-9	NA	few	TRBJ1-2	TGTGCCAGCAGCTTTTGGGGGGCAGGTAACTATGGCTACACCTTC	CASSFWGAGNYGYTF
TRBV4-2	TRBD1	NA	TRBJ1-2	TGTGCCAGCAGCCCCGGACAGGGGAACTATGGCTACACCTTC	CASSPGQGNYGYTF
TRBV5-6	NA	NA	TRBJ2-1	TGTGCCAGCAGCTTTGATTCCGGTCGCTCCTACAATGAGCAGTTCTTC	CASSFDSGRSYNEQFF
TRBV19	NA	NA	TRBJ2-6	TGTGCCAGTAGTAAGAGTGGAGGTGCTGGGGCCAACGTCCTGACTTTC	CASSKSGGAGANVLTF
TRBV5-5	TRBD2	NA	TRBJ2-1	TGTGCCAGCAGCTTTGCCGGGACTAGCACCAATGAGCAGTTCTTC	CASSFAGTSTNEQFF
TRBV5-1	NA	NA	TRBJ1-1	TGCGCCAGCAGCTTGCAGGGCGGGGGCACTGAAGCTTTCTTT	CASSLQGGGTEAFF
TRBV7-2	NA	NA	TRBJ2-7	TGTGCCAGCAGCTTAGGGAGGAGCTACGAGCAGTACTTC	CASSLGRSYEQYF
TRBV12-3/TRBV12-4	TRBD1	NA	TRBJ1-5	TGTGCCAGCAAGAGAACAGGGGGGAACCAATATAGCAATCAGCCCCAGCATTTT	CASKRTGGNQYSNQPQHF
TRBV5-1	TRBD2	few	TRBJ2-5	TGCGCCAGCAGCTTGGCCGGGGGGGGCTATGAGACCCAGTACTTC	CASSLAGGGYETQYF
TRBV4-3	NA	few	TRBJ2-3	TGCGCCAGCAGCCAAGTAAGGGGTATGGCCCCAGATACGCAGTATTTT	CASSQVRGMAPDTQYF
TRBV28	TRBD1	NA	TRBJ2-5	TGTGCCAGCAGTTCGGGACAGGTGCAAGAGACCCAGTACTTC	CASSSGQVQETQYF
TRBV6-6	NA	NA	TRBJ1-2	TGTGCCAGCAGTCCCCAGTCTAGTGGCTACACCTTC	CASSPQSSGYTF
TRBV12-3/TRBV12-4	TRBD2	NA	TRBJ2-1	TGTGCCAGCAGTCTAAGGCTACTAGCGGGGGGGCCGAGGTCCTACAATGAGCAGTTCTTC	CASSLRLLAGGPRSYNEQFF
TRBV28	TRBD1	NA	TRBJ1-4	TGTGCCAGCAGTCCCACAGGGGGCGGCGAAAAACTGTTTTTT	CASSPTGGGEKLFF
TRBV7-9	TRBD1	NA	TRBJ1-1	TGTGCCAGCAGCCTTCGACAGGGGAGGCTCACTGAAGCTTTCTTT	CASSLRQGRLTEAFF
TRBV7-9	NA	NA	TRBJ1-4	TGTGCCAGCAGCTTAGGACGAGTCGGTGAAAAACTGTTTTTT	CASSLGRVGEKLFF
TRBV6-1	TRBD1	few	TRBJ1-1	TGTGCCAGCACTTGGACAGGGGATGGCACTGAAGCTTTCTTT	CASTWTGDGTEAFF
TRBV12-3/TRBV12-4	TRBD1	NA	TRBJ2-1	TGTGCCAGCAGAGGACAGGGGAAATACAATGAGCAGTTCTTC	CASRGQGKYNEQFF
TRBV20-1	TRBD1	NA	TRBJ2-5	TGCAGTGCCGGGACAGAGGTGGAGACCCAGTACTTC	CSAGTEVETQYF
TRBV11-1	NA	NA	TRBJ2-1	TGTGCCAGCAGCTTAGAGAGGTACAATGAGCAGTTCTTC	CASSLERYNEQFF
TRBV28	NA	few	TRBJ1-1	TGTGCCAGCAGTTTCCCCCCGGGGAGTGAAGCTTTCTTT	CASSFPPGSEAFF
TRBV20-1	TRBD2	NA	TRBJ2-1	TGCAGTGCTAGCCTAGCGGGGGATCATAGGAATGAGCAGTTCTTC	CSASLAGDHRNEQFF
TRBV6-6	NA	NA	TRBJ1-2	TGTGCCAGCACCACGCGTCGGGGCGCGGTTAACTATGGCTACACCTTC	CASTTRRGAVNYGYTF
TRBV2	NA	few	TRBJ2-7	TGTGCCAGCTCGGTGGGTCTCGTGTCCATCCTCTCCTACGAGCAGTACTTC	CASSVGLVSILSYEQYF
TRBV18	NA	NA	TRBJ1-5	TGTGCCAGCTCAGCAGACTCGGGGGGTCGGCAGCCCCAGCATTTT	CASSADSGGRQPQHF
TRBV7-2	TRBD1	once	TRBJ1-4	TGTGCCAGCAGCGACAGGGAGGGTGAAAAACTGTTTTTT	CASSDREGEKLFF
TRBV10-3	NA	NA	TRBJ2-5	TGTGCCATCAGTGAGTCAGGATCGCGGGGCCAAGAGACCCAGTACTTC	CAISESGSRGQETQYF
TRBV9	NA	NA	TRBJ1-1	TGTGCCAGCAGCGTAGGGGGTGTATCTATGAACACTGAAGCTTTCTTT	CASSVGGVSMNTEAFF
TRBV6-5	NA	many	TRBJ1-1	TGTGCCAGCAGCCCTTCAAGCCCGTTAGAAGCTTTCTTT	CASSPSSPLEAFF
TRBV5-1	NA	NA	TRBJ2-6	TGCGCCAGCAGCTCAGGTGGCAGGGCGGGGTCTGGGGCCAACGTCCTGACTTTC	CASSSGGRAGSGANVLTF
TRBV2	TRBD1	few	TRBJ1-5	TGTGCCAGCAGTGGGCAACAGGGGAATCAGCCCCAGCATTTT	CASSGQQGNQPQHF